This entry features one TCR beta chain sequence. Each sorted subset replicate got 200 ng genomic DNA, 30,000 or so genomes. Original processing methods: With immunoSEQ giving junction-only sequences and no quality scores, filtering differed. Here immunoSEQ multiplex PCR was the method, and the copy in TCRdb shows in-frame clones only, minus some. V and J calls and clone size are those listed in that table; D and trimming were worked out from the DNA. The sample shows about 1 million clones, around three quarters of them seen only once. The CDR3 totals 12 residues. The germline V and J ends were trimmed by 4 bases and 7 bases, with 7 bases remaining between them. From germline, CDR1 is SNHLY and CDR2 FYNNEI. These data belong to a study of shared clonotypes between healthy human individuals.

This chain joins TRBV2 and TRBJ2-2; the D gene is possibly TRBD1 (6 bases). Sequenced: memory CD4+ T cells from PBMCs. Subset described: CD45RA-negative fraction. The receptor was isolated from a man younger than 35 in good health. Some clones in this sample may be carry-over from other donors' samples. CDR3 residues: CASSAGVGELFF. CDR3 nucleotide sequence: TGTGCCAGCAGTGCAGGGGTCGGGGAGCTGTTTTTT. The full variable domain, in which reference TRBV2 and TRBJ2-2 provide the parts outside the CDR3, is EPEVTQTPSHQVTQMGQEVILRCVPISNHLYFYWYRQILGQKVEFLVSFYNNEISEKSEIFDDQFSVERPDGSNFTLKIRSTKLEDSAMYFCASSAGVGELFFGEGSRLTVL.